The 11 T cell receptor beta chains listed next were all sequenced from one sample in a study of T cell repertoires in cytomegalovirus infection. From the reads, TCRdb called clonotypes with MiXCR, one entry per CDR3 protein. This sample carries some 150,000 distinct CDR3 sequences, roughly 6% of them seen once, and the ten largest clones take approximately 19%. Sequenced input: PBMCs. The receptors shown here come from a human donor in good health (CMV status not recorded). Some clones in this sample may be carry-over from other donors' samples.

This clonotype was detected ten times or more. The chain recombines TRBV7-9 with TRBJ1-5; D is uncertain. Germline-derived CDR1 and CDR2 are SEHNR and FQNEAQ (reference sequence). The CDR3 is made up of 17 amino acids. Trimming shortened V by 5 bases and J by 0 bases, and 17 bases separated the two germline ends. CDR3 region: CASSLAGGPYSNQPQHF. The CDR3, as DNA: TGTGCCAGCAGCCTCGCGGGCGGCCCTTATAGCAATCAGCCCCAGCATTTT. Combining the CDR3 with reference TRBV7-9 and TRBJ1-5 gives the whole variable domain DTGVSQNPRHKITKRGQNVTFRCDPISEHNRLYWYRQTLGQGPEFLTYFQNEAQLEKSRLLSDRFSAERPKGSFSTLEIQRTEQGDSAMYLCASSLAGGPYSNQPQHFGDGTRLSIL.

The CDR3 is CASINRRTYYGYTF. In DNA form, the CDR3 reads TGTGCCAGCATCAACAGAAGAACTTACTATGGCTACACCTTC. V and J are TRBV6-4 and TRBJ1-2; D call uncertain. The V and J ends lost 7 bases and 3 bases respectively, with 15 bases between them. Germline CDR1 and CDR2: MRHNA and SNTAGT. This CDR3 has 14 amino acids.

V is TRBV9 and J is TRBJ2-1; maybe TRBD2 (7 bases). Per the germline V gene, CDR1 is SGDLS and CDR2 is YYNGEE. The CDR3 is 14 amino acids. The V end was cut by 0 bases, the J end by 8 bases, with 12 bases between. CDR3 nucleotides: TGTGCCAGCAGCGTAGGGGGGGGGCGTGATGAGCAGTTCTTC. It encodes CASSVGGGRDEQFF.

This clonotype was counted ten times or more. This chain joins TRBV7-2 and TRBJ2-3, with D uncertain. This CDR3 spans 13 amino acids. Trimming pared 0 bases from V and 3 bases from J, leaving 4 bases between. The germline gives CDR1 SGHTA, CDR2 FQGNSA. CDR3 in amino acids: CASSLAWTDTQYF. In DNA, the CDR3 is TGTGCCAGCAGCTTAGCGTGGACAGATACGCAGTATTTT.

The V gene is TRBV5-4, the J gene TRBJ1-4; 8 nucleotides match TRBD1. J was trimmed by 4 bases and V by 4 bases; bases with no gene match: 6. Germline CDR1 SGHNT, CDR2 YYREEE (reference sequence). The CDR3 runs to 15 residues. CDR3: CASSGDRQLNEKLFF. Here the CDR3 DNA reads TGTGCCAGCAGCGGGGACAGGCAACTTAATGAAAAACTGTTTTTT.

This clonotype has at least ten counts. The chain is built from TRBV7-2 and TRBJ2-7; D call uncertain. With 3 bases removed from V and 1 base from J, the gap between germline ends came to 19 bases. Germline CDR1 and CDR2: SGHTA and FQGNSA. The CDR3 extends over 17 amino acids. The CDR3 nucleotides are TGTGCCAGCAGCTTTAAAGGGCTGGCTCCAGCTTCCTACGAGCAGTACTTC. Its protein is CASSFKGLAPASYEQYF.

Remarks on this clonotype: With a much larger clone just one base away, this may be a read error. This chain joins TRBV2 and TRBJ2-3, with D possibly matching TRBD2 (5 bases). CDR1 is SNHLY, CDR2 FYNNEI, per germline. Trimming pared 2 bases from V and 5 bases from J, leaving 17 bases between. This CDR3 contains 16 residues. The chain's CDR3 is CASSENTPGWRDTQYF. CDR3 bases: TGTGCCAGCAGTGAAAACACACCGGGATGGAGAGATACGCAGTATTTT.

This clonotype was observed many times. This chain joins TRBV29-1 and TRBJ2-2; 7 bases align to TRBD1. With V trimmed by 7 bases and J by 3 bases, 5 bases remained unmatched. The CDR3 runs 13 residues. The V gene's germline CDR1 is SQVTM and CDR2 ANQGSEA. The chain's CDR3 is CSARTGDTGELFF. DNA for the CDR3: TGCAGCGCTAGGACAGGCGACACCGGGGAGCTGTTTTTT.

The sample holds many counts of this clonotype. DNA of the CDR3: TGTGCCAGCAGCTTAGCTTTAGTAAGCTCCTACAATGAGCAGTTCTTC. It yields the protein CASSLALVSSYNEQFF. The rearrangement uses TRBV7-2 and TRBJ2-1; no reliable D call. V shed 0 bases and J shed 0 bases, with 9 bases lying between them. From germline, CDR1 is SGHTA and CDR2 FQGNSA. The CDR3 sequence is 16 residues long. Complete variable domain (other parts from reference TRBV7-2 and TRBJ2-1): GAGVSQSPSNKVTEKGKDVELRCDPISGHTALYWYRQSLGQGLEFLIYFQGNSAPDKSGLPSDRFSAERTGGSVSTLTIQRTQQEDSAVYLCASSLALVSSYNEQFFGPGTRLTVL.

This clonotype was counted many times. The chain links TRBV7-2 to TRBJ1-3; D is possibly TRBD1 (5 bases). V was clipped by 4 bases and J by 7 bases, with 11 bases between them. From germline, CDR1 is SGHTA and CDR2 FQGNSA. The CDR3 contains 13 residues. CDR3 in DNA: TGTGCCAGCAGCTCCGCGGGGGGGAACACCATATATTTT. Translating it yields CASSSAGGNTIYF. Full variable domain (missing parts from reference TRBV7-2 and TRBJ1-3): GAGVSQSPSNKVTEKGKDVELRCDPISGHTALYWYRQSLGQGLEFLIYFQGNSAPDKSGLPSDRFSAERTGGSVSTLTIQRTQQEDSAVYLCASSSAGGNTIYFGEGSWLTVV.

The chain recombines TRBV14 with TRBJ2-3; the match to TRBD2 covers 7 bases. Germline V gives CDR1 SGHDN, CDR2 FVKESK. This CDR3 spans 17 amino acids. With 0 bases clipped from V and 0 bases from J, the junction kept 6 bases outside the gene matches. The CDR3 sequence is CASSQDLAGGSTDTQYF. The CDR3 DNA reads TGTGCCAGCAGCCAAGATCTTGCCGGGGGGAGCACAGATACGCAGTATTTT.